This TCR beta chain was sequenced for a study of blood T cell repertoires in COVID-19. In the study overall: The study drew acute and convalescent COVID-19 samples from the United States, Italy and Spain. The analysed material was cDNA or gDNA that came from T cells, B-cell-depleted T cells, or PBMCs.

The method was immunoSEQ multiplex PCR; TCRdb's version includes in-frame clones alone and lacks a portion of them. The profile shows roughly 150,000 clones, approximately 90% of them singletons. This TCR came from a human donor in a cohort sampled during active COVID-19. The specimen sequenced was peripheral blood.

CDR3 region: CASSTSGGAQETQYF. In DNA, the CDR3 is TGTGCCAGCAGTACTAGCGGGGGGGCCCAGGAGACCCAGTACTTC. The rearrangement joins TRBV9 to TRBJ2-5; TRBD2 matches 13 bases. Germline V gene sequence: CDR1 SGDLS, CDR2 YYNGEE. The V gene end was trimmed by 5 bases and the J gene end by 5 bases; junction bases not matched to a gene: 6. CDR3 length equals 15 residues.